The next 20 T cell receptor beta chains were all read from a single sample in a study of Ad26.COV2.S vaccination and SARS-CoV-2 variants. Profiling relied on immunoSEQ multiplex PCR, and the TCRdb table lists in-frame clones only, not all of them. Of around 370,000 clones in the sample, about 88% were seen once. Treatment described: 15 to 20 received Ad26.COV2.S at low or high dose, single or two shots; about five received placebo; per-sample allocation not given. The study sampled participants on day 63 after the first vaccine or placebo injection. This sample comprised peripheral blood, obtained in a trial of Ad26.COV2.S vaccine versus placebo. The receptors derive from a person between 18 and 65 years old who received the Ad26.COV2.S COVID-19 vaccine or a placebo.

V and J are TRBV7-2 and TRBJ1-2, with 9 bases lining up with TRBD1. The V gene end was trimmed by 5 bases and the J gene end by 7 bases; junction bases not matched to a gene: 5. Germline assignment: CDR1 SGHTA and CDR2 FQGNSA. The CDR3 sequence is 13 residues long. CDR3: CASSPGTGFGYTF. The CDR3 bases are TGTGCCAGCAGCCCCGGGACAGGGTTTGGCTACACCTTC.

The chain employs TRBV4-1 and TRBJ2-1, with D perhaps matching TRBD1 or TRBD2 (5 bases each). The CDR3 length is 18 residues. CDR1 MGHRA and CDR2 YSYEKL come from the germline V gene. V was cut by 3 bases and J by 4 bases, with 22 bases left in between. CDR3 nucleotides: TGCGCCAGCAGCCACAGCACTCGGCCAGGGACGGAGTACAATGAGCAGTTCTTC. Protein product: CASSHSTRPGTEYNEQFF.

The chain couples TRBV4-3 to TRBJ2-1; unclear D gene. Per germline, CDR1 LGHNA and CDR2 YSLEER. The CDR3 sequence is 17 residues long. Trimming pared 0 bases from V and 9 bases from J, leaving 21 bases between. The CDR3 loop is CASSQDPDRSYIGEQFF. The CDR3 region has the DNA TGCGCCAGCAGCCAAGATCCTGACCGTAGCTATATCGGTGAGCAGTTCTTC.

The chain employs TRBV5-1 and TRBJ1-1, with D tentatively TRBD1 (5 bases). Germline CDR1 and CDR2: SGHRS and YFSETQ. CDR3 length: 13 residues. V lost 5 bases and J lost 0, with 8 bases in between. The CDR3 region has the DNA TGCGCCAGCAGTCAGGGTCTGAACACTGAAGCTTTCTTT. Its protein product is CASSQGLNTEAFF.

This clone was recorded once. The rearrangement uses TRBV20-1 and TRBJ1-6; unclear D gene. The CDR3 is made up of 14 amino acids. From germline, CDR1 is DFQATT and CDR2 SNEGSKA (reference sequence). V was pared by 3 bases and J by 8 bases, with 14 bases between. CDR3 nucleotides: TGCAGTGCTAGTAGGGCCCCACGTGATTCACCCCTCCACTTT. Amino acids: CSASRAPRDSPLHF.

CDR3 loop: CASFGTGSIEQFF. Written as DNA, the CDR3 is TGTGCCAGCTTCGGGACAGGGAGTATTGAGCAGTTCTTC. The rearrangement joins TRBV6-5 to TRBJ2-1, with TRBD1 matching 9 bases. The CDR3 is 13 residues long. V shed 8 bases and J 9 bases; nucleotides not matched to a gene: 8. CDR1 MNHEY and CDR2 SVGAGI come from the germline V gene.

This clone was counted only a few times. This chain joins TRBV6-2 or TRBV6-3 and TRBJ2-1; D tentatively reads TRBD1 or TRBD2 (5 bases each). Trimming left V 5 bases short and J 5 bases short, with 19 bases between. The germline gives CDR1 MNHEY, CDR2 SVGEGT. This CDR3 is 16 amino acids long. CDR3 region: CASSHSGTARDNEQFF. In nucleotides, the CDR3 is TGTGCCAGCAGTCATTCCGGGACCGCGAGGGACAATGAGCAGTTCTTC.

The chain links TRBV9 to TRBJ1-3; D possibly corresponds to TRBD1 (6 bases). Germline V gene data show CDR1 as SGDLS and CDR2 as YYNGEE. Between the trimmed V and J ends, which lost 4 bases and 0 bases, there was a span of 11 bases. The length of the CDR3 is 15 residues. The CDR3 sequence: CASSRGPNSGNTIYF. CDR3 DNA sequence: TGTGCCAGCAGCCGGGGGCCGAACTCTGGAAACACCATATATTTT.

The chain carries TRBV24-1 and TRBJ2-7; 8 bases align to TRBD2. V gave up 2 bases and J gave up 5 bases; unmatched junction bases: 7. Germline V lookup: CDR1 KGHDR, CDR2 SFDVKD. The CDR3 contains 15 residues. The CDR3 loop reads CATSDSTGGGHEQYF. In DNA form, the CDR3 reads TGTGCCACCAGTGATTCCACGGGAGGGGGACACGAGCAGTACTTC.

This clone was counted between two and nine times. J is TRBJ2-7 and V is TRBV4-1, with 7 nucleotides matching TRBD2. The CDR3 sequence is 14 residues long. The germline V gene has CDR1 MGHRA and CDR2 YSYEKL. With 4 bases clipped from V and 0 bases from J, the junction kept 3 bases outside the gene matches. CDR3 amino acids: CASSPGRDSYEQYF. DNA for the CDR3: TGCGCCAGCAGCCCGGGGAGGGACTCCTACGAGCAGTACTTC.

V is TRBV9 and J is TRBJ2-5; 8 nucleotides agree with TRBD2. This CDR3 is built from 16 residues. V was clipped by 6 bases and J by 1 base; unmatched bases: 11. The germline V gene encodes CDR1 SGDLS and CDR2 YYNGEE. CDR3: CASTPFSGEPQETQYF. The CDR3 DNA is TGTGCCAGCACCCCGTTTAGCGGGGAACCCCAAGAGACCCAGTACTTC.

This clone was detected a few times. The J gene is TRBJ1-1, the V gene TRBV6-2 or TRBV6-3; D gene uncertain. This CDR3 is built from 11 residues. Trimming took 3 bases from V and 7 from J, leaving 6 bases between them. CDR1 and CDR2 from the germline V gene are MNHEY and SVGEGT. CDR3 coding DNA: TGTGCCAGCAGTTATCTGGGTGAAGCTTTCTTT. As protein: CASSYLGEAFF.

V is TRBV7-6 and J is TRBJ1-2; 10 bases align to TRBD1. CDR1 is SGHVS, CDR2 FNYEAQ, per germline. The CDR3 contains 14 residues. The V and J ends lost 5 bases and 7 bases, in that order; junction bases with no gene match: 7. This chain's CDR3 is CASSGRQGAGGYTF. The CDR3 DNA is TGTGCCAGCAGCGGGCGACAGGGGGCCGGTGGCTACACCTTC.

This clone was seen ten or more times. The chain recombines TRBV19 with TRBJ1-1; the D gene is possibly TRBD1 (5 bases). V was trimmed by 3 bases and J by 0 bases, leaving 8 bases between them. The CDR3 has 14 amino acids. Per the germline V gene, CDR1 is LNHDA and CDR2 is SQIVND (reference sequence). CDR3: CASSMGEMNTEAFF. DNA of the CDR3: TGTGCCAGTAGTATGGGGGAGATGAACACTGAAGCTTTCTTT. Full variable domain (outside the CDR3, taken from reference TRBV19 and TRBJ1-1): DGGITQSPKYLFRKEGQNVTLSCEQNLNHDAMYWYRQDPGQGLRLIYYSQIVNDFQKGDIAEGYSVSREKKESFPLTVTSAQKNPTAFYLCASSMGEMNTEAFFGQGTRLTVV.

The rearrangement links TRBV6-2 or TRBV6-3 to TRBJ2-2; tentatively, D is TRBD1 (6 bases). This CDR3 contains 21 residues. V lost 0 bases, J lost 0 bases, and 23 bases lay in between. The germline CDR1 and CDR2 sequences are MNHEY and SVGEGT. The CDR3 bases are TGTGCCAGCAGTTACTCAATTTTTAGGATGGCCGGGACAACGAACACCGGGGAGCTGTTTTTT. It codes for CASSYSIFRMAGTTNTGELFF.

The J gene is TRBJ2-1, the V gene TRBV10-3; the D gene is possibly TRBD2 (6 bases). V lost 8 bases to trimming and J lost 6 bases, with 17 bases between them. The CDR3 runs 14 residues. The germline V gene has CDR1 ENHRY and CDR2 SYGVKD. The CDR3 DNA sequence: TGTGCCATCGGGTTGGCGGGGTTGGGCAATGAGCAGTTCTTC. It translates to CAIGLAGLGNEQFF.

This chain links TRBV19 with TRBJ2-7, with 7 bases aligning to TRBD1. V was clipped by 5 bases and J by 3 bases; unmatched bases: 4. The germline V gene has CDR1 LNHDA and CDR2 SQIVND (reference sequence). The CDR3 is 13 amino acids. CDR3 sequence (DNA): TGTGCCAGTAGTGCCAACAGGGGCTACGAGCAGTACTTC. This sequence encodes CASSANRGYEQYF.

CDR3 bases: TGTGCCAGCAGCTTATTCGGCAGAAACACTGAAGCTTTCTTT. Amino acids: CASSLFGRNTEAFF. The gene calls are TRBV7-2 and TRBJ1-1; D gene unclear. Per germline, CDR1 SGHTA and CDR2 FQGNSA. With 2 bases removed from V and 2 bases from J, the gap between germline ends came to 9 bases. The CDR3 is 14 amino acids.

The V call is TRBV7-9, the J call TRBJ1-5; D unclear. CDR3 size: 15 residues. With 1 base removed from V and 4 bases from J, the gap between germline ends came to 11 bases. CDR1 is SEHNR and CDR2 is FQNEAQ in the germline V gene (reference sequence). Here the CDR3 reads CASSLGSPGNQPQHF. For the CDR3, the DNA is TGTGCCAGCAGCTTAGGATCTCCGGGGAATCAGCCCCAGCATTTT.

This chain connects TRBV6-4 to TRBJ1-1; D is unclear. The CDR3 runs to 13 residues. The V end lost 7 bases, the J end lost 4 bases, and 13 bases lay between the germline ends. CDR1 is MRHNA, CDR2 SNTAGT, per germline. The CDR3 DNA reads TGTGCCAGCAATAGGATAAGAGGCACTGAAGCTTTCTTT. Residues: CASNRIRGTEAFF.